This T cell receptor beta chain was obtained from a study of shared clonotypes between healthy human individuals. Overall study findings and caveats: Approximately 5.4% of naive CD4 clonotypes were common to a few donors. The authors expected sequencing depth to affect clonotype sharing among donors.

Data came from immunoSEQ multiplex PCR; TCRdb stores just in-frame clones and leaves some out. The sample yields 2 million or so clones, roughly 96% seen once. Negatively enriched CD4+ T cells were divided by CD45RA into naive and memory. With 2 bases removed from V and 4 bases from J, the gap between germline ends came to 17 bases. The CDR3 length is 16 residues. Germline CDR1 reads LNHDA; CDR2 reads SQIVND (reference sequence). In the case of this clone: Its antigen is not known.

The receptor comes from a man between 18 and 29 years old in good health. Material for sequencing was naive CD4+ T cells sorted from blood. Subset indicated: CD45RA+ positively selected. The rearrangement links TRBV19 to TRBJ1-2; no firm D call. The CDR3, as DNA: TGTGCCAGTAGTATAACCCTTAGCCGGCCTACCTATGGCTACACCTTC. It yields the protein CASSITLSRPTYGYTF.